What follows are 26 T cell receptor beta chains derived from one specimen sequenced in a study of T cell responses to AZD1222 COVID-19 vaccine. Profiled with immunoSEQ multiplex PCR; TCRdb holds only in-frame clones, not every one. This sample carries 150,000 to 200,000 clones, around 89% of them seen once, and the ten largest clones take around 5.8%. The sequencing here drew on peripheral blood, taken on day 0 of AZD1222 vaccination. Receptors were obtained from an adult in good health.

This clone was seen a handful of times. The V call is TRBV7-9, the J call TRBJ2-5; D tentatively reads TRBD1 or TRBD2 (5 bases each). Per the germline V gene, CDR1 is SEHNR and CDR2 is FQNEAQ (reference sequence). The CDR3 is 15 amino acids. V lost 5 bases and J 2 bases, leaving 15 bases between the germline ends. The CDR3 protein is CASSANTGPQETQYF. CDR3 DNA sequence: TGTGCCAGCAGCGCGAATACGGGGCCACAAGAGACCCAGTACTTC.

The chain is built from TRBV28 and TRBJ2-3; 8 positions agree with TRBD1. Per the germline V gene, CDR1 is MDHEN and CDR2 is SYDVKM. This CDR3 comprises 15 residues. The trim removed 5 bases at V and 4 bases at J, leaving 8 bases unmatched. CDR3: CASSGQGAPADTQYF. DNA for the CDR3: TGTGCCAGCAGTGGACAGGGTGCGCCCGCAGATACGCAGTATTTT.

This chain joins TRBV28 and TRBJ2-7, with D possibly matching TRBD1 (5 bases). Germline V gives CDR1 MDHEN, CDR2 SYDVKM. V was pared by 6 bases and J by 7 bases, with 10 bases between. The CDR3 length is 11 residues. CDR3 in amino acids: CASRQAREQYF. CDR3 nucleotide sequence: TGTGCCAGCAGACAGGCTAGGGAGCAGTACTTC.

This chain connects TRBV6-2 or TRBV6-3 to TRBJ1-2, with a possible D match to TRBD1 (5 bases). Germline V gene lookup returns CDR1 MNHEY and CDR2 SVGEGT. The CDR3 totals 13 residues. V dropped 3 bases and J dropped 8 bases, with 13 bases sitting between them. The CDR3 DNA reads TGTGCCAGCAGTTATCTACGGGGCGAGGGCTACACCTTC. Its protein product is CASSYLRGEGYTF.

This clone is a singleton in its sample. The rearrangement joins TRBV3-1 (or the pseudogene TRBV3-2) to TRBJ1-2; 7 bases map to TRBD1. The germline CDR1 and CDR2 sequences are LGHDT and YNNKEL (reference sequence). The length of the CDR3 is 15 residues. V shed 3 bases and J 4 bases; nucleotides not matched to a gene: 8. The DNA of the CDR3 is TGTGCCAGCAGCCACAACACAGGGGTTGGCTATGGCTACACCTTC. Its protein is CASSHNTGVGYGYTF.

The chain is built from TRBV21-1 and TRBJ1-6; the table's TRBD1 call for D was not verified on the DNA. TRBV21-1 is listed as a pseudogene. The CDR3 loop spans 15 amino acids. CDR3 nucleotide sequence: TGTGCCAGCAGCAACGGACAGGGCTATAATTCACCCCTCCACTTT. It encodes CASSNGQGYNSPLHF.

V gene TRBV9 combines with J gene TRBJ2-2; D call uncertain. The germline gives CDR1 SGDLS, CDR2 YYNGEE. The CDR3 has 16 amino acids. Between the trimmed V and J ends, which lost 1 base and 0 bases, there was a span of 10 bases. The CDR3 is CASSVNPESNTGELFF. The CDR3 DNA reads TGTGCCAGCAGCGTAAATCCCGAATCGAACACCGGGGAGCTGTTTTTT. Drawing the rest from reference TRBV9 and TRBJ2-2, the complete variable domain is DSGVTQTPKHLITATGQRVTLRCSPRSGDLSVYWYQQSLDQGLQFLIQYYNGEERAKGNILERFSAQQFPDLHSELNLSSLELGDSALYFCASSVNPESNTGELFFGEGSRLTVL.

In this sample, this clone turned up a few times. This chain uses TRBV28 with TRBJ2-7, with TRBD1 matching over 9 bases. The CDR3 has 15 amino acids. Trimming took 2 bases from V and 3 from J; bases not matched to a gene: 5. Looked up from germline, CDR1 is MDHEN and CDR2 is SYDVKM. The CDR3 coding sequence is TGTGCCAGCAGTTTAGTGACAGGGGGTAGCTACGAGCAGTACTTC. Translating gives CASSLVTGGSYEQYF.

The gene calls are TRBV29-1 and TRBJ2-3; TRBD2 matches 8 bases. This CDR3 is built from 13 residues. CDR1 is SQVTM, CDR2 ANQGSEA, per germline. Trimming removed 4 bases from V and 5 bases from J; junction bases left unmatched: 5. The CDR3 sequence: CSVGAGGGDTQYF. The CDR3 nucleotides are TGCAGCGTTGGGGCGGGGGGAGGAGATACGCAGTATTTT.

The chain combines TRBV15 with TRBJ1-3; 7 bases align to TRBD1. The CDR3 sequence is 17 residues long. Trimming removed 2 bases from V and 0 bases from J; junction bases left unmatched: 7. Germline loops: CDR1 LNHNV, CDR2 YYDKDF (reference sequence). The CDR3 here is CATSRSTGQTSGNTIYF. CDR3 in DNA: TGTGCCACCAGCAGATCGACGGGACAGACCTCTGGAAACACCATATATTTT.

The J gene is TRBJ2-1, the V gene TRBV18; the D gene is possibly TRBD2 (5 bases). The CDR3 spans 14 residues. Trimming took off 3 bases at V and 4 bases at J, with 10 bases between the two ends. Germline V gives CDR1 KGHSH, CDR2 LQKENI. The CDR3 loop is CASSPNGLYNEQFF. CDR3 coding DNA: TGTGCCAGCTCACCTAACGGACTTTACAATGAGCAGTTCTTC.

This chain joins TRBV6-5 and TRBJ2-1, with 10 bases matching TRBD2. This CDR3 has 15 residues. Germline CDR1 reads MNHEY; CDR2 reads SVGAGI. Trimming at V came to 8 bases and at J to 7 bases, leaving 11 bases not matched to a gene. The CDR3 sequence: CASHRLAGELNEQFF. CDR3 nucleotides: TGTGCCAGCCATAGGCTAGCGGGAGAATTGAATGAGCAGTTCTTC.

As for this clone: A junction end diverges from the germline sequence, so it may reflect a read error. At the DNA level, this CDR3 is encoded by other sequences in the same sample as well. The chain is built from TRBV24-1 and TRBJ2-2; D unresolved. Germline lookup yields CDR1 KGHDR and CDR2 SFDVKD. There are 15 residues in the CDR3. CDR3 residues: CATSDLLLNTGELFF. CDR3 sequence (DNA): TGTGCCACCAGTGATTTGTTGTTAAACACTGGGGAGCTGTTTTTT.

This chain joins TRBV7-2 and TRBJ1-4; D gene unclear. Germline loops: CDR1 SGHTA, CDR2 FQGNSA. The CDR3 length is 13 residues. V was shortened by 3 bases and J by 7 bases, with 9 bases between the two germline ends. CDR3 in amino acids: CASSLNEGEKLFF. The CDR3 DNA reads TGTGCCAGCAGCTTGAACGAGGGTGAAAAACTGTTTTTT.

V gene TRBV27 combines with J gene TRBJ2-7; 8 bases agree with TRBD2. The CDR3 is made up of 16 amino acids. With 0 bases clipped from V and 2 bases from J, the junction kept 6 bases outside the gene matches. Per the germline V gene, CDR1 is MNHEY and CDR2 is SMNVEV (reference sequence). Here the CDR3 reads CASSLSVREATYEQYF. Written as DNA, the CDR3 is TGTGCCAGCAGTTTATCGGTGCGGGAGGCTACCTACGAGCAGTACTTC.

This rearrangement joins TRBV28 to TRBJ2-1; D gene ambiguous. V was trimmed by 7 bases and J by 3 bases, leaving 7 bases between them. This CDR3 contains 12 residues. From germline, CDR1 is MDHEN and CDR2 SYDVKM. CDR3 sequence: CASNPNYNEQFF. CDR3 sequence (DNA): TGTGCCAGCAACCCGAACTACAATGAGCAGTTCTTC.

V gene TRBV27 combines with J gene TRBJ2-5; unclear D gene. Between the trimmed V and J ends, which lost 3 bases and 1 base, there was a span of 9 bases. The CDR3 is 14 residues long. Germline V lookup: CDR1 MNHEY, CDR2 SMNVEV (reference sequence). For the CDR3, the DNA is TGTGCCAGCAGTTTGCAGTTCCGCCAAGAGACCCAGTACTTC. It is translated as CASSLQFRQETQYF.

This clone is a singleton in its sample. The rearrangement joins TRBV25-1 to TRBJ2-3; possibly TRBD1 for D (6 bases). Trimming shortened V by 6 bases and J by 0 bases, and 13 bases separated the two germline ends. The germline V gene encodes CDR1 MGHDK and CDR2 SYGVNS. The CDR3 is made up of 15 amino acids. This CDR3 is CASSHVTGSTDTQYF. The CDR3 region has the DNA TGTGCCAGCAGCCATGTAACAGGGAGCACAGATACGCAGTATTTT.

Here the CDR3 DNA reads TGTGCCAGCAGCCCACGACTAGCGAACTACAATGAGCAGTTCTTC. Its protein is CASSPRLANYNEQFF. The chain recombines TRBV7-3 with TRBJ2-1, with 8 bases fitting TRBD2. Germline assignment: CDR1 SGHTA and CDR2 FQGTGA. The J segment lost 3 bases and the V segment lost 5 bases, leaving 6 bases of the junction unmatched. The CDR3 sequence is 15 residues long.

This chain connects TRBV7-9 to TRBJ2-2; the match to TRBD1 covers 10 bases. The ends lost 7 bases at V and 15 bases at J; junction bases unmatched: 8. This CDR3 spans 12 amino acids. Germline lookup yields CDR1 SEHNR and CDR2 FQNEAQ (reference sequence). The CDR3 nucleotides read TGTGCCAGCACCGTGGGGACAGGGGACGTGTTTTTT. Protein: CASTVGTGDVFF.

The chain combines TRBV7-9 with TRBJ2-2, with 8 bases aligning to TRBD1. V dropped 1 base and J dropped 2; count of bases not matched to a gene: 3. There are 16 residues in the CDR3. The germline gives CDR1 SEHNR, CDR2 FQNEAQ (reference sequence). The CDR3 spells CASSLGQGLNTGELFF. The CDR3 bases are TGTGCCAGCAGCTTAGGACAGGGGCTCAACACCGGGGAGCTGTTTTTT.

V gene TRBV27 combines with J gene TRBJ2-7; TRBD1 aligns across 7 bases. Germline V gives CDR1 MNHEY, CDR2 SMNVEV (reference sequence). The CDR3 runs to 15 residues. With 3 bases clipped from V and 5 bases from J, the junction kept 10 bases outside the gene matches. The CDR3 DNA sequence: TGTGCCAGCAGTTTTTCCCCCAGGGGGAGCGACGAGCAGTACTTC. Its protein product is CASSFSPRGSDEQYF.

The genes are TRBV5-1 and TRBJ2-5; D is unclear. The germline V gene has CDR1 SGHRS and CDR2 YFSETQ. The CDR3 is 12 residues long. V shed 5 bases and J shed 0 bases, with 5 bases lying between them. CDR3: CASSANQETQYF. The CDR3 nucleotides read TGCGCCAGCAGTGCCAACCAAGAGACCCAGTACTTC.

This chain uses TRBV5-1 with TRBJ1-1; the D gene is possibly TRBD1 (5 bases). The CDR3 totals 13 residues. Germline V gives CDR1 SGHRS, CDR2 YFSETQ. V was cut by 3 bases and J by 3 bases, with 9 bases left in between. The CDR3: CASSSSGYTEAFF. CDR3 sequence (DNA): TGCGCCAGCAGCTCCTCAGGGTACACTGAAGCTTTCTTT.

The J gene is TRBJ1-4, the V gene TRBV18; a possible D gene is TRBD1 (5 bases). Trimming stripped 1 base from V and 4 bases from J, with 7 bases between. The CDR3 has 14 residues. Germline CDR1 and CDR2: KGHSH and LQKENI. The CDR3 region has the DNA TGTGCCAGCTCACCACGCCAGGGTAATGAAAAACTGTTTTTT. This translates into CASSPRQGNEKLFF. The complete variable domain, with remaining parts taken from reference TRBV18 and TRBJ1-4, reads NAGVMQNPRHLVRRRGQEARLRCSPMKGHSHVYWYRQLPEEGLKFMVYLQKENIIDESGMPKERFSAEFPKEGPSILRIQQVVRGDSAAYFCASSPRQGNEKLFFGSGTQLSVL.

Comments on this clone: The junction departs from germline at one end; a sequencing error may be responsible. This CDR3 reads CSVEDRRTAELF. In DNA, the CDR3 is TGCAGCGTTGAAGATAGAAGGACAGCGGAACTATTT. The chain couples TRBV29-1 to TRBJ1-4, with D possibly TRBD1 on 6 matching bases. Germline CDR1 SQVTM, CDR2 ANQGSEA. CDR3 length: 12 residues.